This TCR beta chain comes out of a study of blood T cells in healthy people across ages. The CDR3 sequence is 18 residues long. Germline loops: CDR1 SGDLS, CDR2 YYNGEE. The V and J ends lost 4 bases and 2 bases respectively, with 25 bases between them. It was with a sample-barcoded 5' primer and a J-beta primer mix that a second PCR of roughly 7 to 12 cycles was run. Each CDR3 protein gets one entry after TCRdb re-called the 5' RACE reads with MiXCR. Altogether roughly 1.7 million distinct CDR3 sequences are present, roughly 32% being singletons, with the ten largest covering roughly 12%. The TCR was taken from a woman between 25 and 40 years old in good health. The sample taken for sequencing was blood. This chain links TRBV9 with TRBJ2-7; D is possibly TRBD2 (5 bases). This CDR3 is CASSSQSGGWTRPYEQYF. The CDR3 region has the DNA TGTGCCAGCAGCTCACAAAGCGGCGGTTGGACCCGTCCCTACGAGCAGTACTTC. Full variable domain (outside the CDR3, taken from reference TRBV9 and TRBJ2-7): DSGVTQTPKHLITATGQRVTLRCSPRSGDLSVYWYQQSLDQGLQFLIQYYNGEERAKGNILERFSAQQFPDLHSELNLSSLELGDSALYFCASSSQSGGWTRPYEQYFGPGTRLTVT.